This T cell receptor beta chain was captured by sequencing in a study of blood T cell repertoires in COVID-19. Using immunoSEQ multiplex PCR, the repertoire was profiled, and TCRdb retains in-frame clones only, with some absent. This table holds under 300,000 clones, 80% to 90% found once. Source material: peripheral blood. This TCR came from a woman in her thirties or forties who had recovered from COVID-19.

CDR3 region: CASSLVLSSYNEQFF. CDR3 in DNA: TGTGCCAGCAGCCTAGTCCTGAGCTCCTACAATGAGCAGTTCTTC. The chain is built from TRBV7-8 and TRBJ2-1, with D hard to call. Germline loops: CDR1 SGHVS, CDR2 FQNEAQ. The CDR3 length is 15 residues. Trimming took off 5 bases at V and 0 bases at J, with 11 bases between the two ends.